This T cell receptor (beta chain) was retrieved from a study of blood T cell repertoires in COVID-19. Study in general: Whether acute or convalescent, the COVID-19 samples came from the United States, Italy and Spain.

Libraries were prepared by immunoSEQ multiplex PCR; TCRdb keeps only in-frame clonotypes and omits some of them. The table lists 270,000 or so clones, about 86% of them singletons. This clone was seen a single time. The CDR3 length is 15 residues. Between the trimmed V and J ends, which lost 0 bases and 3 bases, there was a span of 12 bases. The V gene's germline CDR1 is SGHNT and CDR2 YYREEE (reference sequence). V usage is TRBV5-4 and J usage is TRBJ1-1, with D tentatively TRBD1 (5 bases). The sequencing sample was made of PBMCs or T cells enriched from blood (not recorded which). The receptor's source is a man in his fifties who had recovered from COVID-19. CDR3 amino acids: CASSLGGGRDTEAFF. The CDR3 DNA reads TGTGCCAGCAGCTTGGGGGGCGGTAGGGACACTGAAGCTTTCTTT.